This TCR beta chain comes out of a study of blood T cell repertoires in COVID-19. About the research overall: T cells, B-cell-depleted T cells, or PBMCs supplied cDNA or gDNA.

Trimming removed 3 bases from V and 2 bases from J, with 8 bases in between. Looked up from germline, CDR1 is MNHEY and CDR2 is SMNVEV (reference sequence). The CDR3 is made up of 14 amino acids. Patients of the Seattle cohort, enrolled during active infection, were followed longitudinally. In the study's own analysis: Using reference gene primer amplification, nucleated cell counts were estimated. Repertoires were generated with immunoSEQ multiplex PCR, while TCRdb's copy carries only in-frame clones and drops some. V, J and clone size derive from that table, while D and trimming were established from the DNA sequence. The sample has fewer than 400,000 clones; around 92% are singletons.

This sequence was found in a woman aged 25 to 39 with COVID-19, enrolled during active disease. This rearrangement joins TRBV27 to TRBJ2-4, with D uncertain. Input material: peripheral blood. The CDR3 spells CASSLGLTKNIQYF. CDR3 bases: TGTGCCAGCAGTTTGGGCCTGACCAAAAACATTCAGTACTTC.